Presented here are 16 T cell receptor beta chains from one specimen sequenced in a study of blood T cell repertoires in COVID-19. Measured with immunoSEQ multiplex PCR; TCRdb has only the in-frame clones, and not every one. The repertoire includes 130,000 or so clones, 82% of them detected once, and about 12% sits in the top ten. Sample: peripheral blood. The receptors were gathered from a human donor in a cohort sampled during active COVID-19.

The chain uses TRBV14 and TRBJ2-4; maybe TRBD1 (7 bases). CDR1 and CDR2 from the germline V gene are SGHDN and FVKESK. This CDR3 region has 14 residues. The V and J ends lost 3 bases and 7 bases respectively, with 13 bases between them. The CDR3 reads CASSQEGQWNIQYF. For the CDR3, the DNA is TGTGCCAGCAGCCAGGAGGGACAGTGGAACATTCAGTACTTC.

This chain joins TRBV19 and TRBJ1-6, with 11 bases fitting TRBD1. This CDR3 comprises 15 residues. V lost 6 bases to trimming and J lost 7 bases; unmatched junction nucleotides: 5. Germline assignment: CDR1 LNHDA and CDR2 SQIVND (reference sequence). The CDR3 DNA reads as TGTGCCAGTAGGCCCGGGACAGGGGGGAATTCACCCCTCCACTTT. Translating gives CASRPGTGGNSPLHF.

The chain combines TRBV5-8 with TRBJ2-5, with D possibly TRBD2 on 7 matching bases. The germline gives CDR1 SGHTS, CDR2 YDEGEE. The CDR3 contains 14 residues. The V gene lost 5 bases and the J gene lost 1 base, with 12 bases spanning the gap. The CDR3 sequence: CASRSRGGQETQYF. DNA of the CDR3: TGTGCCAGCAGATCAAGGGGGGGCCAAGAGACCCAGTACTTC.

CDR3 sequence reads: CASVRGPNTGELFF. For the CDR3, the DNA is TGCGCCAGCGTCAGGGGGCCGAACACCGGGGAGCTGTTTTTT. The chain is built from TRBV5-1 and TRBJ2-2; TRBD1 matches 8 bases. The CDR3 covers 14 residues. Germline V gene data show CDR1 as SGHRS and CDR2 as YFSETQ. The trim removed 7 bases at V and 0 bases at J, leaving 2 bases unmatched. Full variable domain (outside the CDR3, taken from reference TRBV5-1 and TRBJ2-2): KAGVTQTPRYLIKTRGQQVTLSCSPISGHRSVSWYQQTPGQGLQFLFEYFSETQRNKGNFPGRFSGRQFSNSRSEMNVSTLELGDSALYLCASVRGPNTGELFFGEGSRLTVL.

This clone has more than one count but fewer than ten. This chain links TRBV4-1 with TRBJ2-1; 7 bases are shared with TRBD1. The CDR3 loop spans 17 amino acids. The V gene end was trimmed by 4 bases and the J gene end by 7 bases; junction bases not matched to a gene: 16. From germline, CDR1 is MGHRA and CDR2 YSYEKL. This CDR3 reads CASSRKAAGQVHNEQFF. The CDR3 coding sequence is TGCGCCAGCAGCCGAAAGGCGGCCGGACAGGTCCATAATGAGCAGTTCTTC.

The J gene is TRBJ1-6, the V gene TRBV7-9; D is unclear. Germline-derived CDR1 and CDR2 are SEHNR and FQNEAQ (reference sequence). Between the trimmed V and J ends, which lost 5 bases and 11 bases, there was a span of 25 bases. There are 17 residues in the CDR3. CDR3: CASSPLRTKNVLPPLHF. The CDR3, as DNA: TGTGCCAGCAGCCCGCTGCGGACTAAAAATGTTCTTCCACCCCTCCACTTT. The entire variable domain, with the rest obtained from reference TRBV7-9 and TRBJ1-6, is as follows: DTGVSQNPRHKITKRGQNVTFRCDPISEHNRLYWYRQTLGQGPEFLTYFQNEAQLEKSRLLSDRFSAERPKGSFSTLEIQRTEQGDSAMYLCASSPLRTKNVLPPLHFGNGTRLTVT.

The chain joins TRBV9 to TRBJ1-6; D uncertain. Germline V lookup: CDR1 SGDLS, CDR2 YYNGEE. V was shortened by 1 base and J by 0 bases, with 5 bases between the two germline ends. The CDR3 is 15 residues long. In DNA form, the CDR3 reads TGTGCCAGCAGCGTATCCAGCTCCTATAATTCACCCCTCCACTTT. This sequence encodes CASSVSSSYNSPLHF.

The V and J genes are TRBV6-5 and TRBJ2-7, with TRBD1 matching 7 bases. The J segment lost 6 bases and the V segment lost 2 bases, leaving 4 bases of the junction unmatched. There are 13 residues in the CDR3. Per the germline V gene, CDR1 is MNHEY and CDR2 is SVGAGI. DNA for the CDR3: TGTGCCAGCAGTTACGCAGGGACAGTCGAGCAGTACTTC. It is translated as CASSYAGTVEQYF.

This chain joins TRBV7-8 and TRBJ1-4; 11 positions match TRBD1. The germline CDR1 and CDR2 sequences are SGHVS and FQNEAQ. The CDR3 has 14 amino acids. V shed 5 bases, J shed 7 bases, and the junction held 3 bases outside the gene matches. The DNA for the CDR3 is TGTGCCAGCAGCCGAGGACAGGGGGCTGAAAAACTGTTTTTT. This sequence encodes CASSRGQGAEKLFF.

The rearrangement uses TRBV27 and TRBJ1-2; 7 positions agree with TRBD1. V lost 6 bases and J lost 4; bases outside the gene matches: 8. CDR1 and CDR2 from the germline V gene are MNHEY and SMNVEV (reference sequence). This CDR3 region has 14 residues. The CDR3 sequence is CASSQTGISYGYTF. CDR3 nucleotides: TGTGCCAGCAGCCAGACAGGGATTAGCTATGGCTACACCTTC.

The chain uses TRBV9 and TRBJ2-3, with 11 bases fitting TRBD2. This CDR3 is 16 amino acids long. Trimming removed 3 bases from V and 4 bases from J; junction bases left unmatched: 7. Germline CDR1 and CDR2: SGDLS and YYNGEE. The CDR3 nucleotides read TGTGCCAGCAGCGGCTTAGCGGGGGGGCCAGCAGATACGCAGTATTTT. Translation gives CASSGLAGGPADTQYF.

The chain recombines TRBV5-6 with TRBJ1-5; D not certain. Deletions cut 4 bases from V and 0 bases from J, with 11 bases between. CDR3 length: 15 residues. Germline V CDR1 and CDR2: SGHDT, YYEEEE. The CDR3 reads CASSLGSASNQPQHF. CDR3 DNA sequence: TGTGCCAGCAGCCTAGGATCCGCTAGCAATCAGCCCCAGCATTTT.

The chain couples TRBV5-1 to TRBJ1-1, with 8 bases matching TRBD1. The V gene end was trimmed by 4 bases and the J gene end by 4 bases; junction bases not matched to a gene: 9. CDR3 length equals 15 residues. CDR1 and CDR2 (germline): SGHRS, YFSETQ. The CDR3 is CASSPRTGWPTEAFF. The CDR3, as DNA: TGCGCCAGCAGCCCGAGGACAGGGTGGCCCACTGAAGCTTTCTTT.

The gene calls are TRBV11-2 and TRBJ1-3; TRBD1 is a possible D gene (6 bases). The CDR3 runs to 16 residues. Trimming took 4 bases from V and 0 from J, leaving 13 bases between them. CDR1 and CDR2 (germline): SGHAT, FQNNGV. CDR3 nucleotide sequence: TGTGCCAGCAGCTCCGGACAGTCCAACTCTGGAAACACCATATATTTT. Protein: CASSSGQSNSGNTIYF.

The V gene is TRBV6-5, the J gene TRBJ1-6; the match to TRBD1 covers 7 bases. There are 14 residues in the CDR3. The J segment lost 7 bases and the V segment lost 6 bases, leaving 6 bases of the junction unmatched. The V gene's germline CDR1 is MNHEY and CDR2 SVGAGI. The CDR3 DNA sequence: TGTGCCAGCAGCAGACAGGGTAAAAATTCACCCCTCCACTTT. It is translated as CASSRQGKNSPLHF.

The V and J genes are TRBV27 and TRBJ2-7, with TRBD1 matching 8 bases. The junction had 6 bases not matched to a gene; V was cut back by 5 bases and J by 0 bases. The CDR3 is 15 residues long. Germline V CDR1 and CDR2: MNHEY, SMNVEV (reference sequence). The DNA of the CDR3 is TGTGCCAGCAGTCCCAAGACAGGGGACTCCTACGAGCAGTACTTC. As protein: CASSPKTGDSYEQYF.